This passage covers 14 T cell receptor beta chains from one sample sequenced in a study of shared clonotypes between healthy human individuals. Data came from immunoSEQ multiplex PCR; TCRdb stores just in-frame clones and leaves some out. The table lists about 2 million clones, approximately 95% of them singletons, with 0.1% to 0.15% in the top ten. Sequences were obtained from naive CD4+ T cells sorted from blood. The subset: CD45RA+ positively selected. These receptors all come from a man aged 18 to 30 in good health.

This chain joins TRBV5-1 and TRBJ2-7; TRBD1 aligns across 9 bases. Germline trimming cut 0 bases from V and 6 bases from J; bases unmatched to any gene: 13. The CDR3 covers 17 residues. The germline CDR1 and CDR2 sequences are SGHRS and YFSETQ. DNA for the CDR3: TGCGCCAGCAGCTTGGTGGACGTCGGGACAGGGTTGGGCGAGCAGTACTTC. Translated: CASSLVDVGTGLGEQYF.

The chain uses TRBV7-9 and TRBJ2-4; 8 bases match TRBD2. CDR3 length equals 15 residues. J gave up 0 bases and V 5 bases, and 3 bases lay outside the gene matches. Germline lookup yields CDR1 SEHNR and CDR2 FQNEAQ (reference sequence). Here the CDR3 reads CASSPSGLAKNIQYF. Here the CDR3 DNA reads TGTGCCAGCAGCCCTAGCGGGTTAGCCAAAAACATTCAGTACTTC.

This chain links TRBV10-1 with TRBJ1-4; D gene unclear. Germline assignment: CDR1 WNHNN and CDR2 SYGVQD (reference sequence). Trimming shortened V by 0 bases and J by 8 bases, and 10 bases separated the two germline ends. The CDR3 is made up of 14 amino acids. This CDR3 is CASSESTGAEKLFF. CDR3 nucleotide sequence: TGCGCCAGCAGTGAGTCGACGGGCGCCGAAAAACTGTTTTTT.

The chain couples TRBV15 to TRBJ2-7; either TRBD1 or TRBD2 may fit D (5 bases each). Germline lookup yields CDR1 LNHNV and CDR2 YYDKDF (reference sequence). CDR3 length equals 13 residues. V was pared by 5 bases and J by 2 bases, with 10 bases between. CDR3 nucleotide sequence: TGTGCCACCAGCGGGGACGGAACCTACGAGCAGTACTTC. It codes for CATSGDGTYEQYF.

As to this clone: Other DNA sequences in the same sample also yield this CDR3. The gene calls are TRBV2 and TRBJ2-3; perhaps TRBD2 as D (5 bases). Looked up from germline, CDR1 is SNHLY and CDR2 is FYNNEI. The CDR3 contains 12 residues. Trimming pared 0 bases from V and 7 bases from J, leaving 5 bases between. This chain's CDR3 is CASSEAGNTQYF. CDR3 DNA sequence: TGTGCCAGCAGTGAAGCCGGGAATACGCAGTATTTT.

The chain recombines TRBV7-6 with TRBJ2-7; D possibly uses TRBD1 or TRBD2 (6 bases each). The CDR3 has 15 amino acids. The V gene lost 5 bases and the J gene lost 0 bases, with 14 bases spanning the gap. From germline, CDR1 is SGHVS and CDR2 FNYEAQ. CDR3 in DNA: TGTGCCAGCAGCCTCGGGGGCAGCAGCTCCTACGAGCAGTACTTC. Protein product: CASSLGGSSSYEQYF.

V usage is TRBV6-1 and J usage is TRBJ1-2; 7 bases match TRBD1. Trimming at V came to 3 bases and at J to 7 bases, leaving 8 bases not matched to a gene. The CDR3 extends over 14 amino acids. Germline V gene sequence: CDR1 MNHNS, CDR2 SASEGT. CDR3 protein: CASSERQGLGGYTF. The CDR3 DNA sequence: TGTGCCAGCAGTGAGAGACAGGGACTAGGTGGCTACACCTTC.

This chain links TRBV12-2 with TRBJ2-1; TRBD2 is the table's D call and was not checked against the DNA. TRBV12-2 is reported as a pseudogene. The CDR3 is made up of 15 amino acids. Here the CDR3 reads CASRLERAVEGEQFF. The CDR3 DNA reads as TGTGCAAGTCGCTTAGAGCGGGCTGTTGAAGGTGAGCAGTTCTTC.

With respect to this clone: Other DNA sequences in the sample encode the same CDR3. In DNA, the CDR3 is TGTGCCAGCAGTTTCCCTAATCAGCCCCAGCATTTT. Translated, it gives CASSFPNQPQHF. The V gene is TRBV28, the J gene TRBJ1-5; D not certain. The germline V gene encodes CDR1 MDHEN and CDR2 SYDVKM. There are 12 residues in the CDR3. The V end was cut by 3 bases, the J end by 4 bases, with 4 bases between. Complete variable domain (other parts from reference TRBV28 and TRBJ1-5): DVKVTQSSRYLVKRTGEKVFLECVQDMDHENMFWYRQDPGLGLRLIYFSYDVKMKEKGDIPEGYSVSREKKERFSLILESASTNQTSMYLCASSFPNQPQHFGDGTRLSIL.

The CDR3 protein is CASSNGLAGKETQYF. Here the CDR3 DNA reads TGTGCCAGCAGTAACGGACTAGCGGGAAAAGAGACCCAGTACTTC. V gene TRBV27 combines with J gene TRBJ2-5; 12 nucleotides match TRBD2. V shed 5 bases and J 3 bases; nucleotides not matched to a gene: 4. Per the germline V gene, CDR1 is MNHEY and CDR2 is SMNVEV (reference sequence). The length of the CDR3 is 15 residues.

The rearrangement links TRBV7-9 to TRBJ1-2; TRBD1 might be the D (5 bases). Trimming stripped 1 base from V and 4 bases from J, with 13 bases between. Germline CDR1 and CDR2: SEHNR and FQNEAQ (reference sequence). This CDR3 spans 15 amino acids. The CDR3 spells CASSLVEGPSYGYTF. The CDR3 coding sequence is TGTGCCAGCAGCTTAGTAGAGGGGCCTAGCTATGGCTACACCTTC.

The V gene is TRBV6-1, the J gene TRBJ2-5; D is undetermined. The CDR3 consists of 14 residues. Germline-derived CDR1 and CDR2 are MNHNS and SASEGT. V dropped 9 bases and J dropped 5 bases, with 19 bases sitting between them. The CDR3 region has the DNA TGTGCCAGTGTGACCAATCAGGTCCGGGAGACCCAGTACTTC. Its translation is CASVTNQVRETQYF.

This clone is a singleton in its sample. The V and J genes are TRBV7-6 and TRBJ1-2; no reliable D call. Trimming cost V 1 base and J 4 bases, with 7 bases left between them. Germline CDR1 is SGHVS and CDR2 is FNYEAQ. The CDR3 runs 13 residues. The CDR3 loop reads CASSLGGAYGYTF. The CDR3 bases are TGTGCCAGCAGCTTAGGGGGTGCCTATGGCTACACCTTC. Using reference TRBV7-6 and TRBJ1-2 for the parts outside the CDR3, the full variable domain is GAGVSQSPRYKVTKRGQDVALRCDPISGHVSLYWYRQALGQGPEFLTYFNYEAQQDKSGLPNDRFSAERPEGSISTLTIQRTEQRDSAMYRCASSLGGAYGYTFGSGTRLTVV.

The CDR3 DNA sequence: TGTGCCTGGCTTCCCCGGTTGGTTAGGGGATATGGCTACACCTTC. Protein: CAWLPRLVRGYGYTF. The gene calls are TRBV30 and TRBJ1-2; D perhaps matches TRBD1 (5 bases). V shed 5 bases and J shed 5 bases, with 21 bases lying between them. From germline, CDR1 is GTSNPN and CDR2 SVGIG (reference sequence). This CDR3 has 15 amino acids.